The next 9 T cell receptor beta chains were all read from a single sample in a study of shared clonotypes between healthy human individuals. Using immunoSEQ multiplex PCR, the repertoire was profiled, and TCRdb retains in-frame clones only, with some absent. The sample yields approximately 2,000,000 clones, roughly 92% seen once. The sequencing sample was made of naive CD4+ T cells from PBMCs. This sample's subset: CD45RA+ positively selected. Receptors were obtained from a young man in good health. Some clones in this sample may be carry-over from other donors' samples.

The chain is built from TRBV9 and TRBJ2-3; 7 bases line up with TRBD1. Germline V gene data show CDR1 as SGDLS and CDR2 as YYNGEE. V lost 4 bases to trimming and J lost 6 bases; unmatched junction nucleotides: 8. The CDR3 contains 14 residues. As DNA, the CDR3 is TGTGCCAGCAGCTCGACAGGGACAACGGATACGCAGTATTTT. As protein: CASSSTGTTDTQYF.

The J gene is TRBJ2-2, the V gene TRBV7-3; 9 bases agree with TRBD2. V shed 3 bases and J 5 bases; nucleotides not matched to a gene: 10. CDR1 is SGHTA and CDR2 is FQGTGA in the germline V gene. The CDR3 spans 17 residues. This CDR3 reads CASSLRGRAGVTGELFF. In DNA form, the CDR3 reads TGTGCCAGCAGCTTGCGCGGGAGGGCCGGGGTGACCGGGGAGCTGTTTTTT.

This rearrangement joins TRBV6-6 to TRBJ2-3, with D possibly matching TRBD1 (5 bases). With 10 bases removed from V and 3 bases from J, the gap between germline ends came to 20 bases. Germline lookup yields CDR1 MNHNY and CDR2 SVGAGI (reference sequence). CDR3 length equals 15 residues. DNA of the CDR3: TGTGCCACGAACCCCGGACATTTGGGGACAGATACGCAGTATTTT. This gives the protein CATNPGHLGTDTQYF.

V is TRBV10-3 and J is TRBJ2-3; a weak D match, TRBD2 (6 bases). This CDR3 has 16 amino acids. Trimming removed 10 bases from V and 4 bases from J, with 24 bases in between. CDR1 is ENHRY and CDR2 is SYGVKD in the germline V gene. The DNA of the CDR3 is TGTGCCACCTCCCCTCGTGAGGGACTTGGGGCAGATACGCAGTATTTT. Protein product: CATSPREGLGADTQYF.

CDR3 bases: TGTGCCAGCAGATTCCCGACGCGGGAGGCAAATGAGCAGTTCTTC. This gives the protein CASRFPTREANEQFF. The rearrangement joins TRBV27 to TRBJ2-1; 8 bases align to TRBD2. J was trimmed by 7 bases and V by 6 bases; bases with no gene match: 11. This CDR3 has 15 amino acids. CDR1 and CDR2 (germline): MNHEY, SMNVEV (reference sequence).

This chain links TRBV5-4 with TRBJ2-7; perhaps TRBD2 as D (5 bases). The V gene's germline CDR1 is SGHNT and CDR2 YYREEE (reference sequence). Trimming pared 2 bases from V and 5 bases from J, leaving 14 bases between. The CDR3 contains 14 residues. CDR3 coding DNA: TGTGCCAGCAGCTTCTCGGGTACCGGGGACGAGCAGTACTTC. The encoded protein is CASSFSGTGDEQYF.

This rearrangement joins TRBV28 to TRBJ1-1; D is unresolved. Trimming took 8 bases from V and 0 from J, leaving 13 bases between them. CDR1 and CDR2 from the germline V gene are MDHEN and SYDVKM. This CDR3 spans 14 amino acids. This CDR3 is CASVLEVMNTEAFF. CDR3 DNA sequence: TGTGCCAGCGTCCTAGAAGTAATGAACACTGAAGCTTTCTTT.

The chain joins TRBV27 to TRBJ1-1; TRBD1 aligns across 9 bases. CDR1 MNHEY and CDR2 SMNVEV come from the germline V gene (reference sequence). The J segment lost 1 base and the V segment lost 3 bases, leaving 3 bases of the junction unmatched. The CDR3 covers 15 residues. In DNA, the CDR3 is TGTGCCAGCAGTTTTTTGGGACAGGGGAACACTGAAGCTTTCTTT. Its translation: CASSFLGQGNTEAFF.

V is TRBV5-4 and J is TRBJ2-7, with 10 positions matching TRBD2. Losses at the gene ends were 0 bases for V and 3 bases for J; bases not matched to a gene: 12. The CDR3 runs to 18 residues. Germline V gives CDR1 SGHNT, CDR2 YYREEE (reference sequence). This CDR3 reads CASSLVASGRPRGYEQYF. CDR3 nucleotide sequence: TGTGCCAGCAGCTTGGTGGCTAGCGGGAGACCGAGGGGCTACGAGCAGTACTTC.